A single sample gave rise to the 7 T cell receptor beta chains below, sequenced in a study of sequential checkpoint blockade in melanoma. Specified treatment: randomized to nivolumab then ipilimumab (arm A) or the reverse (arm B). Sequencing was performed with immunoSEQ multiplex PCR; in TCRdb, only in-frame clones are kept and a portion is missing. The profile shows 12,000 to 15,000 clones, about 55% of them singletons. The sequencing here drew on CD8+ T cells sorted from blood (inferred from file names), taken from a patient given nivolumab and ipilimumab in sequence. The receptors stem from a human donor with melanoma.

The V call is TRBV5-3, the J call TRBJ1-4; 7 nucleotides agree with TRBD1. TRBV5-3 is designated an ORF whose function remains uncertain. With 8 bases clipped from V and 3 bases from J, the junction kept 10 bases outside the gene matches. The CDR3 extends over 15 amino acids. CDR3 DNA sequence: TGTGCCAGCAGCCCATGGGACAGTTCTAATGAAAAACTGTTTTTT. Its protein product is CASSPWDSSNEKLFF.

In this sample, this clone is medium-sized. The V gene is TRBV7-9, the J gene TRBJ1-1; TRBD1 is a possible D gene (6 bases). The germline V gene has CDR1 SEHNR and CDR2 FQNEAQ (reference sequence). V lost 5 bases and J lost 3, with 13 bases in between. There are 14 residues in the CDR3. CDR3 nucleotide sequence: TGTGCCAGCAGCCTTTCAGGGGCGTACACTGAAGCTTTCTTT. The encoded protein is CASSLSGAYTEAFF.

The V call is TRBV29-1, the J call TRBJ2-1; the D gene is possibly TRBD1 (5 bases). Trimming took 0 bases from V and 0 from J, leaving 15 bases between them. The CDR3 is 17 amino acids. Germline CDR1 and CDR2: SQVTM and ANQGSEA. For the CDR3, the DNA is TGCAGCGTTGAAGAGCAGGGCGATTTTAGCTCCTACAATGAGCAGTTCTTC. The encoded protein is CSVEEQGDFSSYNEQFF.

This clone was counted a few times. V and J are TRBV19 and TRBJ2-2; 7 bases match TRBD1. Trimming cost V 3 bases and J 0 bases; bases outside gene matches: 4. Germline V gives CDR1 LNHDA, CDR2 SQIVND (reference sequence). CDR3 length: 16 amino acids. The CDR3 reads CASSIYGTANTGELFF. In DNA form, the CDR3 reads TGTGCCAGTAGTATCTACGGGACAGCGAACACCGGGGAGCTGTTTTTT.

The genes are TRBV18 and TRBJ2-1; possibly TRBD2 for D (5 bases). Germline V gene data show CDR1 as KGHSH and CDR2 as LQKENI. V lost 6 bases, J lost 2 bases, and 14 bases lay in between. The CDR3 consists of 15 residues. CDR3 protein: CASSPDLATYNEQFF. The CDR3 DNA sequence: TGTGCCAGCTCGCCCGACCTAGCAACCTACAATGAGCAGTTCTTC. Complete variable domain (other parts from reference TRBV18 and TRBJ2-1): NAGVMQNPRHLVRRRGQEARLRCSPMKGHSHVYWYRQLPEEGLKFMVYLQKENIIDESGMPKERFSAEFPKEGPSILRIQQVVRGDSAAYFCASSPDLATYNEQFFGPGTRLTVL.

The V gene is TRBV29-1, the J gene TRBJ2-2; D gene uncertain. Germline V CDR1 and CDR2: SQVTM, ANQGSEA. Trimming shortened V by 5 bases and J by 0 bases, and 10 bases separated the two germline ends. The CDR3 consists of 14 residues. The CDR3 spells CSVHIGSNTGELFF. The CDR3 nucleotides read TGCAGCGTTCACATTGGCTCGAACACCGGGGAGCTGTTTTTT.

The V call is TRBV27, the J call TRBJ2-1, with 13 positions matching TRBD2. The CDR3 spans 19 residues. With 6 bases clipped from V and 0 bases from J, the junction kept 11 bases outside the gene matches. Germline CDR1 and CDR2: MNHEY and SMNVEV (reference sequence). CDR3 nucleotides: TGTGCCAGCAGCAGACTAGCGGGGGGAATGGGCCGCTCCTACAATGAGCAGTTCTTC. Translating gives CASSRLAGGMGRSYNEQFF.